This is a list of T cell receptor beta chains from one sample in a study of blood T cell repertoires in COVID-19. Sequencing was performed with immunoSEQ multiplex PCR; in TCRdb, only in-frame clones are kept and a portion is missing. This sample yields about 280,000 clones, of which roughly 90% are seen a single time; approximately 8.5% belongs to the top ten. The specimen was peripheral blood. These receptor sequences come from a man aged 18 to 29 with active or convalescent COVID-19. Each CDR3 is given with its conserved first and last residue. The D gene is left open where the match is weak. Size tells how often a clone was seen (once, few, many) or the class of an expanded clone, and some rows leave it out.

size	V	D	J	DNA	CDR3
-	TRBV5-1	TRBD2	TRBJ2-1	TGCGCCAGCAGCTCTGAGCGCGGGGGGGAGCAGTTCTTC	CASSSERGGEQFF
-	TRBV14	-	TRBJ1-6	TGTGCCAGCAGCCAAGCAGAGGTCCTGAGCTCCTATAATTCACCCCTCCACTTT	CASSQAEVLSSYNSPLHF
-	TRBV12-5	-	TRBJ1-1	TGTGCTAGTAACGCTGACAGGCTGTGGGCTGAAGCTTTCTTT	CASNADRLWAEAFF
-	TRBV12-5	TRBD1	TRBJ1-5	TGTGCTAGTGGAGTTACCACAGGGGGCAATCAGCCCCAGCATTTT	CASGVTTGGNQPQHF
-	TRBV6-5	-	TRBJ1-3	TGTGCCAGCAGCGAGGTACCACACTCTGGAAACACCATATATTTT	CASSEVPHSGNTIYF
-	TRBV15	-	TRBJ2-1	TGTGCCACCAGCAGAGTCCTTTACTATAATGAGCAGTTCTTC	CATSRVLYYNEQFF
-	TRBV6-2/TRBV6-3	-	TRBJ1-5	TGTGCCAGCAGTTACCCCCCACAGGGACGTTATAGCAATCAGCCCCAGCATTTT	CASSYPPQGRYSNQPQHF
-	TRBV2	-	TRBJ1-1	TGTGCCAGCAGAATCCCTCAGGTGGCGAACACTGAAGCTTTCTTT	CASRIPQVANTEAFF
-	TRBV4-1	-	TRBJ1-2	TGCGCCAGCAGCCAAGACCGACGGGGAGGTTATGGCTACACCTTC	CASSQDRRGGYGYTF
once	TRBV4-1	TRBD1	TRBJ1-4	TGCGCCAGCAGCCTTAGACAGGGGCGGCCTAATGAAAAACTGTTTTTT	CASSLRQGRPNEKLFF
-	TRBV2	TRBD1	TRBJ1-2	TGTGCCAGCAGCCCTGACAGGGGGCATGACTATGGCTACACCTTC	CASSPDRGHDYGYTF
-	TRBV5-8	-	TRBJ2-1	TGTGCCAGCAGCCCCCGGGTCAGGGGTTACAATGAGCAGTTCTTC	CASSPRVRGYNEQFF
-	TRBV10-3	-	TRBJ1-6	TGTGCCACTCGGACTGAAGGGGGTGGGAATTCACCCCTCCACTTT	CATRTEGGGNSPLHF
-	TRBV6-1	-	TRBJ2-5	TGTGCCAGCAGAGCGGCAGGGACTTCCCAAGAGACCCAGTACTTC	CASRAAGTSQETQYF
-	TRBV7-8	-	TRBJ1-1	TGTGCCAGCAGCTTAGCGCTAGGTGAAGCTTTCTTT	CASSLALGEAFF
once	TRBV5-5	TRBD1	TRBJ2-7	TGTGCCCGCCCCGGACAGGGAGCCTACGAGCAGTACTTC	CARPGQGAYEQYF
few	TRBV9	TRBD2	TRBJ2-3	TGTGCCAGCAGCCGGACTAGCGGTACAGATACGCAGTATTTT	CASSRTSGTDTQYF
-	TRBV2	TRBD1	TRBJ1-1	TGTGCCAGCAGAGACAGGGAGAACACTGAAGCTTTCTTT	CASRDRENTEAFF
-	TRBV18	-	TRBJ1-2	TGTGCCAGCTCACCATCTACAGGGACGTATGGCTACACCTTC	CASSPSTGTYGYTF
-	TRBV5-1	-	TRBJ1-2	TGCGCCAGCAGCTTGAGACTGAATTATGGCTACACCTTC	CASSLRLNYGYTF
-	TRBV7-2	TRBD1	TRBJ2-7	TGTGCCAGCAGCTTAGTGGGGACAGGGGAATACGAGCAGTACTTC	CASSLVGTGEYEQYF
-	TRBV7-9	TRBD1	TRBJ1-5	TGTGCCAGCAGCTCGACAGGGGGCAATCAGCCCCAGCATTTT	CASSSTGGNQPQHF
-	TRBV19	-	TRBJ1-2	TGTGCCAGTAGTAGAGACAGACATTATGGCTACACCTTC	CASSRDRHYGYTF
-	TRBV4-1	-	TRBJ1-2	TGCGCCAGCAGCCAACCGACAGGACACTATGGCTACACCTTC	CASSQPTGHYGYTF
-	TRBV4-1	-	TRBJ1-1	TGCGCCAGCAGCCGCCGCATGGACAGCACTGAAGCTTTCTTT	CASSRRMDSTEAFF
-	TRBV6-5	TRBD2	TRBJ2-7	TGTGCCAGCAGGTCTAGCGGGGGCAGCTCCTACGAGCAGTACTTC	CASRSSGGSSYEQYF
-	TRBV13	TRBD2	TRBJ2-3	TGTGCCAGCTCGGGGATACTAGCGGGGGCCTCCACAGATACGCAGTATTTT	CASSGILAGASTDTQYF
once	TRBV11-2	-	TRBJ1-2	TGTGCCAGCAGCTTAATGGCAGGGAACTATGGCTACACCTTC	CASSLMAGNYGYTF
few	TRBV6-5	TRBD2	TRBJ2-1	TGTGCCAGCAGTTGGTCTAGCGGGGGCAGGAATGAGCAGTTCTTC	CASSWSSGGRNEQFF
-	TRBV6-6	-	TRBJ2-3	TGTGCCAGCACCGTTGACGGGTATTCAGATACGCAGTATTTT	CASTVDGYSDTQYF
-	TRBV4-1	TRBD1	TRBJ1-6	TGCGCCAGCAGCCGAACAGGGGCACTAAGTAATTCACCCCTCCACTTT	CASSRTGALSNSPLHF
-	TRBV7-9	-	TRBJ1-2	TGTGCCAGCAGCTTAGCCAGACAGGTTCACTATGGCTACACCTTC	CASSLARQVHYGYTF
-	TRBV10-3	-	TRBJ2-1	TGTGCCATCAGTGAGTATAAGGGGAATGAGCAGTTCTTC	CAISEYKGNEQFF
-	TRBV10-1	-	TRBJ2-2	TGCGCCAGCAGTGAATCCCCAGGGAGGAGCGGGGAGCTGTTTTTT	CASSESPGRSGELFF
-	TRBV15	-	TRBJ2-1	TGTGCCACCAGCCCAGTATTGTCAGGGCGGTTCTATGAGCAGTTCTTC	CATSPVLSGRFYEQFF
-	TRBV28	-	TRBJ2-3	TGTGCCAGCAGACCAGGGTCGGAAGATACGCAGTATTTT	CASRPGSEDTQYF
-	TRBV10-1	-	TRBJ2-3	TGCGCCACACAGACGCGGGGCACAGATACGCAGTATTTT	CATQTRGTDTQYF
-	TRBV7-8	-	TRBJ1-5	TGTGCCAGCAGCTTAGCGGGACTTAGCAATCAGCCCCAGCATTTT	CASSLAGLSNQPQHF
-	TRBV6-2/TRBV6-3	-	TRBJ2-7	TGTGCCAGCAGTTACGCGTCCGGGGTCTACTCCTACGAGCAGTACTTC	CASSYASGVYSYEQYF
-	TRBV3-1/TRBV3-2	TRBD2	TRBJ2-7	TGTGCCAGCAGCGACACTCAACGGGCTAGCGGGGCGGAGTACTTC	CASSDTQRASGAEYF
-	TRBV28	-	TRBJ2-5	TGTGCCAGCAGTTACCAGTCGGGTCTTTGGGAGACCCAGTACTTC	CASSYQSGLWETQYF
-	TRBV5-4	-	TRBJ2-5	TGTGCCAGCAGCTTGCTTTCGGGGGAGAGGGAGACCCAGTACTTC	CASSLLSGERETQYF
-	TRBV7-9	-	TRBJ2-3	TGTGCCAGCAGCCCCGCCACAGGGGGGGGCACAGATACGCAGTATTTT	CASSPATGGGTDTQYF
-	TRBV4-1	TRBD1	TRBJ2-7	TGCGCCAGCAGCCAGGGGCAAGGACAGGGGAACGAGCAGTACTTC	CASSQGQGQGNEQYF
-	TRBV4-3	TRBD1	TRBJ1-4	TGCGCCAGCAGCCAAGTTGAGGGGACAGGACCTAATGAAAAACTGTTTTTT	CASSQVEGTGPNEKLFF
-	TRBV25-1	-	TRBJ2-2	TGTGCCAGCAGTGAGATTACAGGAGAGCTGTTTTTT	CASSEITGELFF
-	TRBV6-1	-	TRBJ1-5	TGTGCCAGCAGTGAGGGGGGGACAAATTTTGAACAGCCCCAGCATTTT	CASSEGGTNFEQPQHF
-	TRBV18	TRBD1	TRBJ2-1	TGTGCCAGCGCAACAGGGGGCGGTGAGCAGTTCTTC	CASATGGGEQFF
-	TRBV29-1	-	TRBJ2-3	TGCAGCGTTGCGACAGGTCTGTGGGATACGCAGTATTTT	CSVATGLWDTQYF
few	TRBV18	-	TRBJ1-1	TGTGCCAGCTCATCTCAACCGGGACAACGGATGAACACTGAAGCTTTCTTT	CASSSQPGQRMNTEAFF
-	TRBV29-1	-	TRBJ2-7	TGCAGCGTTGAGGAGCAACAGGGCCATTCCTACGAGCAGTACTTC	CSVEEQQGHSYEQYF
-	TRBV9	-	TRBJ2-7	TGTGCCAGCAGCGTAGGGGCTGGAGGCTCCTACGAGCAGTACTTC	CASSVGAGGSYEQYF
-	TRBV4-1	-	TRBJ2-3	TGCGCCAGCAGCCAAGATAGGGGACACCGCACAGATACGCAGTATTTT	CASSQDRGHRTDTQYF